The following is a T cell receptor beta chain sequence with its context. Its antigen remains unknown. This specimen comes from a study of T cell responses to AZD1222 COVID-19 vaccine. Broader study findings: Targets within unmutated variant regions were reportedly found for nearly half of spike-specific TCRs. The donors showed a predominance of white British ancestry and of females, with possible underestimation of clonal diversity.

V lost 1 base to trimming and J lost 10 bases, with 12 bases between them. The CDR3 covers 13 residues. Germline V gene sequence: CDR1 LGHNT, CDR2 FRNRAP. TCRdb's table, derived via immunoSEQ multiplex PCR, lists solely in-frame clones and lacks some. The data hold approximately 160,000 clones, with around 88% observed a single time. The sequence derives from an adult in good health. The J gene is TRBJ2-3, the V gene TRBV12-5; D gene uncertain. Sample: peripheral blood, taken on day 0 of MenACWY control vaccination. This CDR3 is CASGLDSEGSQYF. CDR3 nucleotides: TGTGCTAGTGGTTTGGACTCGGAAGGATCGCAGTATTTT.